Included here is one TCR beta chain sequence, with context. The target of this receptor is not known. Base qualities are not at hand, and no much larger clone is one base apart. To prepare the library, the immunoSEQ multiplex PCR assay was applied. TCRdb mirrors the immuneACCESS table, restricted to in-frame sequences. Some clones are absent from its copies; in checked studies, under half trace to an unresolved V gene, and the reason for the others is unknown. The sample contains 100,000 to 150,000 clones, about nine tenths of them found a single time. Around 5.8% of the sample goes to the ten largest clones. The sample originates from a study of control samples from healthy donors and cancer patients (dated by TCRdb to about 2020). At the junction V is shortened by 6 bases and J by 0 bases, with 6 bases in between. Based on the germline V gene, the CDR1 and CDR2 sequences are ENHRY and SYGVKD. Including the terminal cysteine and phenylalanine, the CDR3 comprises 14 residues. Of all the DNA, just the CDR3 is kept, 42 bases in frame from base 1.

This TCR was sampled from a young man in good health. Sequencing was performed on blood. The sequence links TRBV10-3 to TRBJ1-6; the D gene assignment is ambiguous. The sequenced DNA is TGTGCCATCAGGGCCAGCTCCTATAATTCACCCCTCCACTTT. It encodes CAIRASSYNSPLHF.